This entry concerns a single T cell receptor beta chain. The antigen this receptor binds is unknown. No base qualities exist here, and no much larger clone lies one base off it. This specimen includes other DNA sequences encoding the same CDR3. Enrolling through a virtual design, the prospective study's participants ranged in age from roughly 18 to 100 years and lived across 24 United States geographic areas. In the prospective study, participants were assigned to cohorts based on the clinical history participants reported in a screening survey and a study questionnaire. In the prospective study, mobile phlebotomists collected whole blood, serum and a nasopharyngeal or oropharyngeal swab from each participant. Over a roughly two-month period, participants in the prospective study had the option of providing additional blood draws and questionnaires. Before DNA extraction, prospective study blood samples were shipped either frozen or at room temperature.

TCRbeta CDR3 regions were amplified from genomic DNA by means of the immunoSEQ Assay, a bias-controlled multiplex PCR. Per the source publication's procedure: The number of nucleated cells in each sample was estimated from the amplification of reference gene primers within the assay. Sequence reads were collapsed and filtered to measure the absolute abundance of every unique TCRbeta CDR3 rearrangement. Productive Simpson clonality was computed per sample as the square root of Simpson's diversity index over productive rearrangements. The table comes from immuneACCESS by way of TCRdb, which keeps in-frame sequences with V and J called. Part of the clones is missing from these tables; in studies checked, under half for an unresolved V gene and the rest for unknown reasons. D and trimming were read from the DNA, whereas the V and J calls and clone size are those reported in that table. The sample data list a few hundred thousand clones, and approximately 87% of these were observed just once. The ten largest clonotypes hold 1.5% to 2% of the sample.

These data belong to a study of blood T cell repertoires in COVID-19 (dated by TCRdb to 2020 to 2021). About the study as a whole: ImmuneRACE Cohort 3 recovered participants were defined by two consecutive negative NP/OP PCR tests, healthcare professional clearance, or symptom resolution. Samples covering the acute and convalescent phases of COVID-19 were provided by collaborators in the United States, Italy and Spain. The material from the prospective study consisted of cDNA or gDNA derived from T cells, B-cell-depleted T cells, or PBMCs. Subjects who had been exposed to COVID-19, were actively infected with it, or had recovered from it provided the deeply sampled blood TCRbeta repertoires that made up the dataset. A freely available public database, intended as a resource for researchers studying the immune response to SARS-CoV-2, is where the repertoires were released. The samples were drawn from the first 160 participants of the ongoing ImmuneRACE study and from roughly 1,300 subjects provided by 6 global collaborators. The sample metadata nearly always contained a de-identified subject ID, COVID-19 status, age in years and sex. HLA class I and class II types, where available, came from metadata supplied by the sample provider rather than from assay-based typing.

Overall study outcomes, separate from this receptor: How much clinical and demographic metadata was included differed by source and by participant, and the metadata was provided uncurated.

From the cysteine through the phenylalanine, the CDR3 covers 16 amino acids. Kept here is only the CDR3 DNA, which spans 48 bases and is read in frame from base 1. The germline ends are 11 bases apart after V is trimmed by 3 bases and J by 0 bases. Looking up the germline V gene yields CDR1 KGHDR and CDR2 SFDVKD. The sequence derives from a man between 40 and 49 years old in a cohort exposed to, infected with or recovered from COVID-19 (not recorded which). Sequenced input: PBMCs or T cells enriched from blood (not recorded which). Rearrangement joined TRBV24-1 to TRBJ1-5, with TRBD1 as a weak D call on 6 bases. The CDR3 amino acid sequence is: CATSDPTGDSNQPQHF. The nucleotide sequence reads as follows: TGTGCCACCAGTGATCCGACAGGAGATAGCAATCAGCCCCAGCATTTT.